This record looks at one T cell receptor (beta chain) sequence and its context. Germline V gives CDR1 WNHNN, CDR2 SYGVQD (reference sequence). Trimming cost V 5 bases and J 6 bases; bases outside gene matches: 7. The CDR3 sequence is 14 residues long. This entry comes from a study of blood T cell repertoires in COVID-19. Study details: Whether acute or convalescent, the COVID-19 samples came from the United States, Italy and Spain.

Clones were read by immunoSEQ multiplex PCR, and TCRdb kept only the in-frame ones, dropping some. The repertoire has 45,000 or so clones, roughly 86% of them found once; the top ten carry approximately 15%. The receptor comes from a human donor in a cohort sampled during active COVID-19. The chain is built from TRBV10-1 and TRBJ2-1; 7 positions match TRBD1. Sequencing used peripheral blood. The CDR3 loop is CASSPGGPFNEQFF. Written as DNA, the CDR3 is TGCGCCAGCAGTCCAGGGGGTCCGTTCAATGAGCAGTTCTTC.